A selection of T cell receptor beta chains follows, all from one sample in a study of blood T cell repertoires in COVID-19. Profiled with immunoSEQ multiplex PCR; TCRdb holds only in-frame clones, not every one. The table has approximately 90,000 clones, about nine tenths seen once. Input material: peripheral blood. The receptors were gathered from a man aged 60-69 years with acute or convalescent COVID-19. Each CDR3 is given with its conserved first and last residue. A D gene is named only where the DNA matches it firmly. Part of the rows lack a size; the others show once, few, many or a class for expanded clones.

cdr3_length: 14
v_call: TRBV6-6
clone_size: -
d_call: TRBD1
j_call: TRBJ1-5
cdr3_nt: TGTGCCAGCAGCCGGACAGGCGGCAATCAGCCCCAGCATTTT
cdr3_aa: CASSRTGGNQPQHF

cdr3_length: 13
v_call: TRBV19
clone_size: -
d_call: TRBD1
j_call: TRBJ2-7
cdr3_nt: TGTGCCAGTAGTCAGGACAGGTTCCACGAGCAGTACTTC
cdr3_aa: CASSQDRFHEQYF

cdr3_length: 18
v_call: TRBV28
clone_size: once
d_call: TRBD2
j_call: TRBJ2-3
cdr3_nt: TGTGCCAGCAGTTTAATCGGGATAGCGGGGGGATTTGGAGATACGCAGTATTTT
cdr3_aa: CASSLIGIAGGFGDTQYF

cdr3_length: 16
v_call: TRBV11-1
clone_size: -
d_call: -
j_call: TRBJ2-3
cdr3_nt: TGTGCCAGCAGCCCACTGGTGGCAGGGGCGATAGATACGCAGTATTTT
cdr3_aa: CASSPLVAGAIDTQYF

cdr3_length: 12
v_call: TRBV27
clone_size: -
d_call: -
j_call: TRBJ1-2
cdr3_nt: TGTGCCAGCAGAGGACAACTCTATGGCTACACCTTC
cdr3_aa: CASRGQLYGYTF

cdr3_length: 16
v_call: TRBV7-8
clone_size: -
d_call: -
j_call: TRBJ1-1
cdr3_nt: TGTGCCAGCAGCTTAGTCACCGGACAAAGGAACACTGAAGCTTTCTTT
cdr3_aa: CASSLVTGQRNTEAFF

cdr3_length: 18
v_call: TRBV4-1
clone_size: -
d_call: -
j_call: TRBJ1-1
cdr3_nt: TGCGCCAGCAGCCAAGCGAGTCTACAGTTAGGTCGTAGCACTGAAGCTTTCTTT
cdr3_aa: CASSQASLQLGRSTEAFF

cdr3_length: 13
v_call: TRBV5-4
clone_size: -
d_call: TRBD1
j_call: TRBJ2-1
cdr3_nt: TGTGCCAGCGGGACAGGGAGCGACAATGAGCAGTTCTTC
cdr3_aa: CASGTGSDNEQFF

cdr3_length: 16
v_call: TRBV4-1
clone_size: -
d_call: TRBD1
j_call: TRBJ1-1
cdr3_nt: TGCGCCAGCAGCCTAAGGGGACAGGAAACGAACACTGAAGCTTTCTTT
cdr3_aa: CASSLRGQETNTEAFF

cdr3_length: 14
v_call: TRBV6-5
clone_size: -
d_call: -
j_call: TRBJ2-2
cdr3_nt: TGTGCCAGCGTAACATCCTCGAACACCGGGGAGCTGTTTTTT
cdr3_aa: CASVTSSNTGELFF

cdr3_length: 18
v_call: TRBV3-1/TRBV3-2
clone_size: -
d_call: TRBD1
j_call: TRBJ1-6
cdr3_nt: TGTGCCAGCAGAGAAACCGGGACAGGGACTTTCTATAATTCACCCCTCCACTTT
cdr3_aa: CASRETGTGTFYNSPLHF

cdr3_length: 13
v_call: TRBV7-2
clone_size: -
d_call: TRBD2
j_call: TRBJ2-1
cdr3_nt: TGTGCCAGCAAGAATGGACTAGCGGGTGAGCAGTTCTTC
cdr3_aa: CASKNGLAGEQFF

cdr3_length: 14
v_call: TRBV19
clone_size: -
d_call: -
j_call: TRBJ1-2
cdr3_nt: TGTGCCAGTAGGGTGGAGAGCCTCAACTATGGCTACACCTTC
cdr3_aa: CASRVESLNYGYTF

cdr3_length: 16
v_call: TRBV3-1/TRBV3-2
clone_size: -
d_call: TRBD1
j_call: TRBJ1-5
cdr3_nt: TGTGCCAGCAGCCAAGGAACAGGGGGCGGCAATCAGCCCCAGCATTTT
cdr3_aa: CASSQGTGGGNQPQHF

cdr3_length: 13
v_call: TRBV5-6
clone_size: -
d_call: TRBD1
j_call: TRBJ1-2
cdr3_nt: TGTGCCAGCAGCTGGGACAGGGCGAGTGGCTACACCTTC
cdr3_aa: CASSWDRASGYTF

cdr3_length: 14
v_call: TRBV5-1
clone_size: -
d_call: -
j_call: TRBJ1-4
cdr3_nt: TGCGCCAGCAGCATGGGGGGCCCTAATGAAAAACTGTTTTTT
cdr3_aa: CASSMGGPNEKLFF

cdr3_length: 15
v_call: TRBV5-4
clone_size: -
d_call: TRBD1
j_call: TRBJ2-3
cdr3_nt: TGTGCCAGCAGCAAAGGGACAGGGTCGATAGATACGCAGTATTTT
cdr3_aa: CASSKGTGSIDTQYF

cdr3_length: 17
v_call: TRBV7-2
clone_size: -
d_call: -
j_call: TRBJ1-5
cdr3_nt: TGTGCCAGCAGCTTAGCGAGCGGGGGAAGGAGCAATCAGCCCCAGCATTTT
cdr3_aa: CASSLASGGRSNQPQHF

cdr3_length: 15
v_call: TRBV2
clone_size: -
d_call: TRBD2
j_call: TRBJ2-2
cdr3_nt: TGTGCCAGCAGGGAGCGGGGGGCGGCGTCCGGGGAGCTGTTTTTT
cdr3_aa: CASRERGAASGELFF

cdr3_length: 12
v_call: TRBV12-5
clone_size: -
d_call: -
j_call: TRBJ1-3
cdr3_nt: TGTGCTAGTGGTCCCGAGGGAAACACCATATATTTT
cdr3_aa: CASGPEGNTIYF

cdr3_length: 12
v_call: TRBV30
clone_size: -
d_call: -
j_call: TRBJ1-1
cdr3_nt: TGTGCCTGGAGTGCCGGTTCCGGGGAAGCTTTCTTT
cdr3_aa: CAWSAGSGEAFF

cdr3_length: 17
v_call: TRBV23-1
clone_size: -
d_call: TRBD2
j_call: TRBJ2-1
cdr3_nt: TGCGCCAGCAGTCAATCTCGGGGGGGCTGGTGTGGCGATGAGCAGTTCTTC
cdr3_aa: CASSQSRGGWCGDEQFF

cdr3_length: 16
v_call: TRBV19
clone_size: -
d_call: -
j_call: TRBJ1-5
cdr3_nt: TGTGCCAGTAGTACCCTGACAGAATTGAGCAATCAGCCCCAGCATTTT
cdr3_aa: CASSTLTELSNQPQHF

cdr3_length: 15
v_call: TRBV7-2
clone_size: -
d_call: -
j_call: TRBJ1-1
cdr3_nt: TGTGCCAGCAGCCGGATTGAGGTCGTGAACACTGAAGCTTTCTTT
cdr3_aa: CASSRIEVVNTEAFF

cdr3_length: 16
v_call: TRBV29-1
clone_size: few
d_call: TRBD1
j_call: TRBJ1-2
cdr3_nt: TGCAGCGTTGAAAGGGCAGGGGGTGCATGTAAGTATGGCTACACCTTC
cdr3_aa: CSVERAGGACKYGYTF

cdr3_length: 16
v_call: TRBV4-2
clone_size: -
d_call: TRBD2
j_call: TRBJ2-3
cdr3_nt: TGTGCCAGCAGCCGGGAGCGGGGGGCGCAAGTGGATACGCAGTATTTT
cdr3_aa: CASSRERGAQVDTQYF

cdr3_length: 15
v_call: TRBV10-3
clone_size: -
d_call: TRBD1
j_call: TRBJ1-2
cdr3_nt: TGTGCCATCAGTGCAGCCACCGGGACAGGGAATGGCTACACCTTC
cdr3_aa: CAISAATGTGNGYTF

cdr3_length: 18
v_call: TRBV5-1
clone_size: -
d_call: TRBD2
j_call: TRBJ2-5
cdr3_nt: TGCGCCAGCAGCTTGGAAGGTGTCGGGGGGGGCTTTCAAGAGACCCAGTACTTC
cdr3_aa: CASSLEGVGGGFQETQYF

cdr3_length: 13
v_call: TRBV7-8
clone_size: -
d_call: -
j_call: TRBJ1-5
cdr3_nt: TGTGCCAGCAGCGGACAGTACGCATGGCCCCAGCATTTT
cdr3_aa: CASSGQYAWPQHF

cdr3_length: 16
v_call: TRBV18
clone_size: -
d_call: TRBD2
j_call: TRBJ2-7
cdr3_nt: TGTGCCAGCTCACCACCGGGGCAGCGGGGGACCTACGAGCAGTACTTC
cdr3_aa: CASSPPGQRGTYEQYF

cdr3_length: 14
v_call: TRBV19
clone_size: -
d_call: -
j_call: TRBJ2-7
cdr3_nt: TGTGCCAGTAGTATAACGGGGAGATCCTACGAGCAGTACTTC
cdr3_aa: CASSITGRSYEQYF

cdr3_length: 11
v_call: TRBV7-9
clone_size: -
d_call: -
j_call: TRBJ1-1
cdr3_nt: TGTGCCAGCGAGCAGGGGACTGAAGCTTTCTTT
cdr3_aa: CASEQGTEAFF

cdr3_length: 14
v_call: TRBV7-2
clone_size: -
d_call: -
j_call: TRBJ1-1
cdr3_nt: TGTGCCAGCAGCTTAGTTTCAGGGAACACTGAAGCTTTCTTT
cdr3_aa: CASSLVSGNTEAFF

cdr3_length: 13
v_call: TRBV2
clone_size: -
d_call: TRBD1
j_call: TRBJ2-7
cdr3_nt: TGTGCCAGCAGTGGGGACAGGGGTTACGAGCAGTACTTC
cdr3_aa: CASSGDRGYEQYF

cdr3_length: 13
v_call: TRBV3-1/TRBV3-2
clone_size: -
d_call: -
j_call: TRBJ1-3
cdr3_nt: TGTGCCAGCAGCCAAGAATTCAGAAACACCATATATTTT
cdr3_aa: CASSQEFRNTIYF

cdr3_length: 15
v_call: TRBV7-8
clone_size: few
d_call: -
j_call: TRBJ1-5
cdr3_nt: TGTGCCAGCAGCCTAGCGGGGGGGTCGGAGCAGCCCCAGCATTTT
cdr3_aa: CASSLAGGSEQPQHF

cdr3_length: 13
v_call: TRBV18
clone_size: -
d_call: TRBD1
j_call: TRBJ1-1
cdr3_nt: TGTGCCAGCTCCCAAACAGGGGGGACTGAAGCTTTCTTT
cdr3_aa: CASSQTGGTEAFF

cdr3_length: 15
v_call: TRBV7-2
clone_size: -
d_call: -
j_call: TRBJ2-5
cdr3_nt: TGTGCCAGCAACCCAGGGACTGCGCCGTGGCGGACCCAGTACTTC
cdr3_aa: CASNPGTAPWRTQYF

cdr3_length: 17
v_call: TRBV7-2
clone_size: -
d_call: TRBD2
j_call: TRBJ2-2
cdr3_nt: TGTGCCAGCAGCTTAGGCGGGGGGGCGTGGAACACCGGGGAGCTGTTTTTT
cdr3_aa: CASSLGGGAWNTGELFF

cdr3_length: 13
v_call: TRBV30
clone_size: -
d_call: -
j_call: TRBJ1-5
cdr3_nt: TGTGCCTGGAGTAGACAGGACGGGCAGCCCCAGCATTTT
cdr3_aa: CAWSRQDGQPQHF

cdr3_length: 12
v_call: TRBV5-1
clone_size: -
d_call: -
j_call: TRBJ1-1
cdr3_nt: TGCGCCAGCAGCTTAGACAGATCTAGAGCTTTCTTT
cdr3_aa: CASSLDRSRAFF

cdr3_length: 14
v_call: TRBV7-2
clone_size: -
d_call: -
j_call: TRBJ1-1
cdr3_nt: TGTGCCAGCAGCTTACAGGGGATTGACACTGAAGCTTTCTTT
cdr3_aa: CASSLQGIDTEAFF

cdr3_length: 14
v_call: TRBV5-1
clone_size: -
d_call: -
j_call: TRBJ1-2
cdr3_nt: TGCGCCAGCAGCAGTGGCGGGGGATTCTATGGCTACACCTTC
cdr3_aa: CASSSGGGFYGYTF

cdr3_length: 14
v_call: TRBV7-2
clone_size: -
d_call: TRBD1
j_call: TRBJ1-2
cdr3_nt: TGTGCCAGCAGCTCCAGACAGGGGGCCGGTGGCTACACCTTC
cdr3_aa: CASSSRQGAGGYTF